Reported below is one TCR beta chain. As yet, its antigen is unknown. These data come from a study of CD8+ T cells in alopecia areata. Findings and caveats of the study: With patients, TCR sharing proved less clear than in mice, a difference possibly related to HLA. Resident alphabeta T-cell populations of normal skin are likewise subject to sequencing in scalp samples. Especially in alopecia totalis/universalis, lesional scalp showed greater clonality than normal scalp did.

Sequencing templates came from extracted RNA that was reverse transcribed into cDNA. Assay used: immunoSEQ multiplex PCR; TCRdb lists only in-frame clones, some missing. The repertoire holds around 100,000 clones, with approximately 60% as singletons. This CDR3 comprises 15 residues. The V segment lost 10 bases and the J segment 4 bases; nucleotides outside the gene matches: 12. Germline-derived CDR1 and CDR2 are SNHLY and FYNNEI. The rearrangement uses TRBV2 and TRBJ2-3; the match to TRBD2 covers 9 bases. This receptor was obtained from a human donor in good health. Material for sequencing was CD4+ T cells sorted from blood. CDR3 in DNA: TGTGCCATATCACGTAGCGGGGGTTCCTCAGATACGCAGTATTTT. It encodes CAISRSGGSSDTQYF.